What follows describes a single T cell receptor (beta chain). The target of this receptor is not known. Per-base quality was not reported, and no clone a single base away is much larger than it. The data are from a study of cytomegalovirus exposure and HLA in healthy donors (dated by TCRdb to about 2017). Notes on the research overall: An earlier analysis of roughly 570 of the donors reported 276 Gb of sequence data and 100 million to 120 million unique TCR beta sequences obtained from around 170 million T cells. Using immunosequencing, the study profiled T cell repertoires from 550 to 750 subjects and related those repertoires to cytomegalovirus serostatus. Across under 500 genotyped donors of the cohort, an average of approximately 240,000 unique TCR beta nucleotide sequences per donor were sequenced, and approximately 19% of those sequences were non-productive. An early release that covered some 630 HLA-typed donors contained about 300 gigabases of sequencing data and roughly 84 million unique TCR sequences. High-throughput TCR immunosequencing, statistical association of individual TCRs with disease status, and machine learning were combined to predict cytomegalovirus infection status. HLA typing covered class I and class II loci at four-digit resolution. Typing coverage varied by locus: about 620-640 donors for A, B, C, DRB1 and DQB1; approximately 520 for DQA1; about 600 for DPA1; around 490 for DPB1. Genome-wide SNP genotypes for about 65% of the roughly 670 donors were used in a later genetic analysis, which treated that subset as a discovery cohort. Of the 350 to 400 genotyped donors, approximately 80% fell in the genetic ancestry cluster associated with self-reported Caucasian donors. Donor age, sex, ethnicity and CMV serostatus were compiled together with the repertoire data. To decide whether each TCR beta V gene segment behaved as functional or pseudogenic, an earlier analysis of some 600 of the donors relied on high-throughput TCR beta sequencing. The study aimed to test whether signatures of past pathogen exposure could be identified by cataloging public T cell receptors. In a later analysis, previously published TCR beta repertoires from 670 or so donors were re-analyzed and high-resolution HLA genotyping was added so that TCR occurrence patterns could be studied. Four or five DR-DQ haplotypes were handled as single units for association and clustering because linkage in the cohort was strong. The later analysis used no new phenotypic data to find candidate immune exposures, relying instead on TCR beta sequences and their occurrence across donors. Every repertoire in the discovery cohort had been generated on one and the same sequencing platform. In addition to the first cohort of hundreds of subjects, a separate validation cohort of around 110 different subjects was used. The research as a whole found: The presence/absence analyses assumed that sequencing depth was roughly uniform across donors, and that assumption may not be true. Some IMGT-functional V segments, including TRBV6-2 and TRBV6-3, could not be told apart with the 87-base-pair reads, so those segments were excluded. In a later analysis, most CMV-associated TCR beta chains were found to appear HLA-restricted, with HLA associations seemingly driven largely by CMV exposure. The earlier analysis of a few hundred of the donors excluded some 15 rarely observed V segments, including chromosome 9 orphons, because counts were too low. In a later analysis, HLA-associated TCR beta chains showed more clonal expansion and lower generation probabilities than non-associated chains that were equally common. The classifier was reported to diagnose cytomegalovirus status with high specificity and sensitivity in both the original and validation cohorts. In an earlier analysis of more than 450 of the donors, most TCR beta V segments were observed in productive rearrangements about 87% or about 30% of the time, broadly matching IMGT annotations. In a later genetic analysis, fewer N-insertions in productive TCRs were reported among donors in an Asian-associated ancestry cluster than the approximately 670-donor mean. A few of the identified cytomegalovirus-associated TCR beta chains were confirmed in vitro to be specific for cytomegalovirus antigens. A further reported finding was that TCR beta sequences accurately predicted the HLA-A and HLA-B alleles for most subjects in the first cohort. This cohort had only TCR beta chains sequenced, and the lack of alpha or paired-chain data limited which features could be detected. In a later genetic analysis, a missense DCLRE1C variant was associated with V-gene and J-gene trimming of TCR beta chains, and the association was replicated in an independent cohort. While some public TCRs were present in many individuals, most TCR sequences turned up only very rarely across donors. The authors suggested that the approach could potentially be generalized to other disease states and immunological phenotypes. A later analysis reported that several top co-occurrence clusters appeared linked to parvovirus B19, influenza, CMV and Epstein-Barr virus. In the study, approximately 160 TCR beta chains were listed as associated with cytomegalovirus. A cluster of highly shared sequence variants was judged likely to represent a technical artifact of the sequencing pipeline. In a later analysis, the rate of TCR association differed among HLA loci, with DRB1 alleles having the most associated TCRs and HLA-C alleles having the fewest. Linkage disequilibrium might explain the correlated functional status among segregating V segments, but an unknown experimental factor could not be ruled out. A later analysis associated about 18,000 TCR beta sequences with specific HLA alleles at a false discovery rate of 0.05. Because HLA typing was unavailable for some donors at each locus, only the typed subset was used in association tests. Strong co-occurrence of HLA alleles, especially DR and DQ, made assigning TCR associations to individual alleles difficult. CMV serostatus was the only immune exposure information available for the cohort.

To prepare the library, the immunoSEQ multiplex PCR assay was applied. For the multiplex PCR, a mixture combining 60 forward primers for TCR Vbeta segments and 13 reverse primers for TCR Jbeta segments was used. A multiplex PCR assay on genomic DNA amplified the CDR3 region of rearranged TCR beta genes. The amplified TCR beta libraries were sequenced on the Illumina HiSeq System as 87-base-pair reads. In the original analysis: Across the 700 or so repertoires, a later analysis counted 78 million or so unique TCR beta chains, roughly 11 million of which were shared by at least two donors. A nearest-neighbor algorithm error-corrected the raw reads and collapsed the reads into unique sequences, merging closely related sequences to remove PCR and sequencing errors. Alignment of CDR3 sequences to IMGT reference sequences was used to assign V, D and J gene segments. For a sequence to be retained, a match of at least six nucleotides was required to both a V gene segment and a J gene segment. Rearrangements were classified as productive when the CDR3 lacked stop codons and remained in frame with V and J, and all other rearrangements were classified as non-productive. CDR3 was defined by IMGT convention, running from the second conserved V-encoded cysteine to the conserved J-encoded phenylalanine. Sequences without an unambiguous match to a single V gene segment were excluded from the earlier analysis of about 630 of the donors. In an earlier analysis of a few hundred of the donors, V segments were called functional above 56.7% productive rearrangements and were called segregating when the between-donor standard deviation exceeded 5%. A statistical classification framework was built to diagnose cytomegalovirus status from the catalog of TCR beta chain sequences. In a later analysis, V and J genes were assigned by comparing TCR nucleotide sequences against IMGT/GENE-DB human TR gene sequences. In a later analysis, CDR3 sequences and most-parsimonious VDJ recombination scenarios were assigned using the TCRdist pipeline. A later analysis defined each TCR beta chain by its CDR3 amino acid sequence plus V-gene family, and excluded reads lacking a unique V-gene family. In a later analysis, some 600 highly shared, low-generation-probability nucleotide sequences were removed to address suspected cross-contamination and a sequencing artifact. A later analysis calculated a clonal expansion index for each public chain from normalized within-repertoire ranks of inferred template counts. A later analysis computed generation probabilities with a VDJ recombination model fitted to out-of-frame rearrangements, and checked the results against IGoR. In a later analysis, TCR-TCR, TCR-HLA and TCR-CMV co-occurrence was scored with hypergeometric tests, and a repertoire-size bias correction was applied to TCR pairs. In a later analysis, false discovery rates were estimated by permuting HLA or CMV assignments 20 times. In a later analysis, co-occurring TCRs were grouped using DBSCAN, with TCRdist sequence similarity added in when clustering inside HLA-allele-positive subsets. Repertoires with fewer than 30,000 or more than 120,000 public chains were left out of co-occurrence clustering, as were five repertoires with anomalous nucleotide sharing. The table was pulled from immuneACCESS by TCRdb, which kept in-frame rearrangements only. Such tables lose some clones; where checked, under half of the loss comes from unresolved V genes, and the rest has no known cause. V and J calls and clone size are those listed in that table; D and trimming were worked out from the DNA. The sample table shows some 130,000 clones, and approximately 63% are seen once. Of the sample, about 2.2% is held by the ten largest clones.

The trim is 1 base for V and 8 bases for J, with a gap of 8 bases between the germline ends. There are 12 amino acids in the CDR3, from cysteine to phenylalanine inclusive. Only the CDR3 part of the read is kept: 36 bases, read in frame from the first base. The germline V gene yields KGHSH for CDR1 and LQKENI for CDR2. The cohort comprised under 700 healthy bone marrow donors. Cohort members were all nominally healthy when sampled, although unrecorded immune exposures were likely present. The donor was CMV seropositive and belonged to the group of about 290 seropositive cohort members. Each donor provided a peripheral blood sample, and peripheral blood mononuclear cells were used for TCR beta sequencing. Genomic DNA extraction from the blood cell samples was performed with the Qiagen DNeasy Blood Extraction Kit.

Sequencing input: PBMCs. This clonotype was obtained from a woman aged 55-69 years in good health and CMV-seropositive. Here the chain combines TRBV18 and TRBJ1-1; the D segment cannot be called with confidence. The DNA sequence is given as TGTGCCAGCTCACCACAGGCGGGAGAAGCTTTCTTT. Its translation is CASSPQAGEAFF. The full variable domain, with segments outside the CDR3 supplied by the reference TRBV18 and TRBJ1-1 proteins, appears as NAGVMQNPRHLVRRRGQEARLRCSPMKGHSHVYWYRQLPEEGLKFMVYLQKENIIDESGMPKERFSAEFPKEGPSILRIQQVVRGDSAAYFCASSPQAGEAFFGQGTRLTVV.